The 32 T cell receptor beta chains in this list originate from one sample, sequenced in a study of T-cell reconstitution after alpha-beta-depleted transplantation in children. For TCRbeta, the library was prepared with unique molecular identifiers. TCRdb reprocessed the PCR reads via MiXCR and lists one record per CDR3 protein. The table shows 780,000 or so distinct CDR3 sequences, with 15% to 20% occurring only once. The sequencing used PBMCs, mostly from graft donor cells, collected 360 days after TCRalphabeta/CD19-depleted stem cell transplant. These receptors came from a male patient between 10 and 17 years old who had a stem cell transplant for acute lymphoblastic leukemia, so the T cells may come from the graft donor.

This clonotype was seen many times. This rearrangement joins TRBV5-1 to TRBJ2-7, with TRBD1 identical over 9 bases. This CDR3 has 14 residues. The ends lost 5 bases at V and 3 bases at J; junction bases unmatched: 6. Germline V gene lookup returns CDR1 SGHRS and CDR2 YFSETQ. The CDR3, as DNA: TGCGCCAGCAGTTCGGGGACAGGGAACTACGAGCAGTACTTC. This gives the protein CASSSGTGNYEQYF.

The chain uses TRBV5-1 and TRBJ1-1; 8 bases align to TRBD1. The V gene's germline CDR1 is SGHRS and CDR2 YFSETQ. This CDR3 is 15 amino acids long. Unmatched junction bases numbered 11, after V lost 4 bases and J lost 6 bases. Here the CDR3 reads CASSRGTGERAEAFF. Written as DNA, the CDR3 is TGCGCCAGCAGCCGAGGGACAGGCGAAAGGGCTGAAGCTTTCTTT.

In its sample, this clonotype was seen many times. CDR3 sequence: CASSYHRGRDTDTQYF. The CDR3, as DNA: TGTGCCAGCAGTTACCACAGGGGTCGGGACACAGATACGCAGTATTTT. This chain links TRBV14 with TRBJ2-3, with 7 bases that match TRBD1. V lost 6 bases and J lost 2; bases outside the gene matches: 11. CDR1 and CDR2 from the germline V gene are SGHDN and FVKESK. The CDR3 sequence is 16 residues long.

The genes are TRBV9 and TRBJ2-2; 7 bases map to TRBD2. The V segment lost 2 bases and the J segment 6 bases; nucleotides outside the gene matches: 7. This CDR3 comprises 15 residues. In germline, CDR1 is SGDLS, CDR2 YYNGEE. This CDR3 reads CASSVRAGDAGELFF. Written as DNA, the CDR3 is TGTGCCAGCAGCGTGCGTGCGGGAGACGCCGGGGAGCTGTTTTTT.

A few counts support this clonotype. The V call is TRBV29-1, the J call TRBJ1-3; 9 bases are shared with TRBD1. The germline CDR1 and CDR2 sequences are SQVTM and ANQGSEA. The CDR3 contains 15 residues. Trimming took 4 bases from V and 0 from J; bases not matched to a gene: 4. CDR3 DNA sequence: TGCAGCGTTGTTGACAGGGGGAGCTCTGGAAACACCATATATTTT. As protein: CSVVDRGSSGNTIYF.

In its sample, this clonotype was seen a few times. This chain links TRBV6-2 or TRBV6-3 with TRBJ2-7; the match to TRBD1 covers 8 bases. V shed 4 bases and J 2 bases; nucleotides not matched to a gene: 7. The V gene's germline CDR1 is MNHEY and CDR2 SVGEGT. The CDR3 is 15 residues long. The CDR3 here is CASSFLGTGPYEQYF. The CDR3 nucleotides are TGTGCCAGCAGTTTCCTAGGGACAGGACCCTACGAGCAGTACTTC.

The rearrangement joins TRBV10-3 to TRBJ2-2; perhaps TRBD1 as D (6 bases). This CDR3 has 16 amino acids. Trimming pared 3 bases from V and 0 bases from J, leaving 11 bases between. Germline-derived CDR1 and CDR2 are ENHRY and SYGVKD. CDR3 in amino acids: CAISDPGQSNTGELFF. The CDR3, as DNA: TGTGCCATCAGTGACCCCGGACAGTCGAACACCGGGGAGCTGTTTTTT.

The V call is TRBV27, the J call TRBJ1-5; D might be TRBD1 (6 bases). This CDR3 contains 15 residues. V lost 6 bases, J lost 5 bases, and 17 bases lay in between. CDR1 is MNHEY and CDR2 is SMNVEV in the germline V gene (reference sequence). CDR3 coding DNA: TGTGCCAGCAGCCATTCCACAGGGAGCTATCAGCCCCAGCATTTT. This gives the protein CASSHSTGSYQPQHF.

V is TRBV2 and J is TRBJ2-7; no clear D. V lost 6 bases to trimming and J lost 2 bases, with 14 bases between them. The germline gives CDR1 SNHLY, CDR2 FYNNEI. This CDR3 contains 14 residues. The CDR3 is CASRAESGPYEQYF. The CDR3 bases are TGTGCCAGCAGAGCCGAGTCAGGCCCCTACGAGCAGTACTTC.

The chain employs TRBV7-9 and TRBJ2-1, with 8 bases matching TRBD1. Germline CDR1 reads SEHNR; CDR2 reads FQNEAQ (reference sequence). CDR3 length: 14 residues. Trimming at V came to 7 bases and at J to 8 bases, leaving 10 bases not matched to a gene. DNA of the CDR3: TGTGCCAGCACCGAGGACAGGGCAGGGGATGAGCAGTTCTTC. This gives the protein CASTEDRAGDEQFF.

The chain links TRBV9 to TRBJ2-7, with D perhaps assigned TRBD1 or TRBD2 (6 bases each). The V end lost 6 bases, the J end lost 5 bases, and 18 bases lay between the germline ends. This CDR3 has 14 amino acids. Germline values: CDR1 SGDLS, CDR2 YYNGEE. The CDR3: CASNEGGPENEQYF. The DNA of the CDR3 is TGTGCCAGCAACGAGGGGGGCCCCGAAAACGAGCAGTACTTC.

This rearrangement joins TRBV29-1 to TRBJ2-3, with 9 bases fitting TRBD2. Germline V CDR1 and CDR2: SQVTM, ANQGSEA. There are 13 residues in the CDR3. The ends lost 7 bases at V and 5 bases at J; junction bases unmatched: 7. CDR3 sequence: CSARAGGEDTQYF. For the CDR3, the DNA is TGCAGCGCCCGAGCGGGAGGTGAAGATACGCAGTATTTT.

This clonotype was counted a few times. The chain recombines TRBV7-9 with TRBJ1-1, with 7 positions matching TRBD1. Germline CDR1 and CDR2: SEHNR and FQNEAQ (reference sequence). CDR3 length: 17 residues. After removal of 2 bases from V and 0 bases from J, the junction contained 9 bases not matched to a gene. The CDR3 protein is CASSLPRQGGVNTEAFF. CDR3 DNA sequence: TGTGCCAGCAGCTTACCTAGACAGGGTGGCGTGAACACTGAAGCTTTCTTT.

This clonotype was recorded many times. The chain carries TRBV27 and TRBJ2-2; no firm D call. The CDR3 covers 15 residues. Germline V gene lookup returns CDR1 MNHEY and CDR2 SMNVEV (reference sequence). Between the trimmed V and J ends, which lost 3 bases and 7 bases, there was a span of 15 bases. The DNA of the CDR3 is TGTGCCAGCAGTTTTAGGGCCACAGCCATCGGGGAGCTGTTTTTT. It specifies CASSFRATAIGELFF.

The genes are TRBV18 and TRBJ2-7, with D uncertain. CDR3 length: 12 residues. Germline V lookup: CDR1 KGHSH, CDR2 LQKENI. Trimming cost V 3 bases and J 4 bases, with 7 bases left between them. The chain's CDR3 is CASSPQAYEQYF. CDR3 in DNA: TGTGCCAGCTCACCCCAAGCATACGAGCAGTACTTC.

This clonotype was detected a few times. The V and J genes are TRBV19 and TRBJ1-4, with D perhaps matching TRBD1 (6 bases). Trimming shortened V by 7 bases and J by 5 bases, and 8 bases separated the two germline ends. CDR1 and CDR2 (germline): LNHDA, SQIVND (reference sequence). The CDR3 has 12 residues. The CDR3 nucleotides read TGTGCCAGTATTGACAGGAATGAAAAACTGTTTTTT. Amino acid sequence: CASIDRNEKLFF.

This clonotype was counted many times. The rearrangement links TRBV2 to TRBJ1-5; tentative D call: TRBD1 (6 bases). Germline CDR1 reads SNHLY; CDR2 reads FYNNEI. CDR3 size: 14 residues. Trimming shortened V by 7 bases and J by 2 bases, and 12 bases separated the two germline ends. The CDR3 DNA is TGTGCCAGCAATACAAACAGGGGCAATCAGCCCCAGCATTTT. As protein: CASNTNRGNQPQHF.

The chain couples TRBV9 to TRBJ1-3, with TRBD1 matching 10 bases. V was clipped by 3 bases and J by 2 bases; unmatched bases: 8. From germline, CDR1 is SGDLS and CDR2 YYNGEE. The CDR3 extends over 17 amino acids. CDR3 region: CASSGTGTGVPGNTIYF. CDR3 DNA sequence: TGTGCCAGCAGCGGGACCGGGACAGGGGTTCCTGGAAACACCATATATTTT.

The genes are TRBV7-3 and TRBJ2-1; D is possibly TRBD2 (6 bases). Trimming left V 3 bases short and J 6 bases short, with 15 bases between. CDR1 is SGHTA and CDR2 is FQGTGA in the germline V gene. This CDR3 has 15 amino acids. The CDR3 DNA reads TGTGCCAGCAGCTTCACGCGGGATGATCTCAATGAGCAGTTCTTC. Protein product: CASSFTRDDLNEQFF.

This clonotype was seen more than once but under ten times. The V gene is TRBV20-1, the J gene TRBJ2-7, with D possibly TRBD1 on 6 matching bases. Germline lookup yields CDR1 DFQATT and CDR2 SNEGSKA (reference sequence). V dropped 8 bases and J dropped 3 bases, with 14 bases sitting between them. CDR3 length: 12 amino acids. CDR3 amino acids: CSSRDILYEQYF. CDR3 in DNA: TGCAGTTCACGGGACATCCTCTACGAGCAGTACTTC.

In this sample, this clonotype turned up a few times. The rearrangement uses TRBV5-1 and TRBJ2-5; the match to TRBD2 covers 10 bases. This CDR3 has 18 residues. V trimming: 4 bases; J trimming: 5 bases; junction bases outside the gene matches: 17. Germline assignment: CDR1 SGHRS and CDR2 YFSETQ. The CDR3 sequence is CASSPAGASGRTAETQYF. CDR3 sequence (DNA): TGCGCCAGCAGCCCTGCGGGGGCTAGCGGGAGAACGGCGGAGACCCAGTACTTC.

V gene TRBV7-3 combines with J gene TRBJ2-3; 7 bases are shared with TRBD1. Looked up from germline, CDR1 is SGHTA and CDR2 is FQGTGA. CDR3 length: 15 amino acids. V shed 5 bases, J shed 2 bases, and the junction held 7 bases outside the gene matches. The CDR3 protein is CASSRGQSTTDTQYF. CDR3 nucleotide sequence: TGTGCCAGCAGCAGGGGACAGAGTACCACAGATACGCAGTATTTT.

The chain links TRBV11-2 to TRBJ2-7; weak D call: TRBD2 (6 bases). The CDR3 contains 18 residues. The germline V gene encodes CDR1 SGHAT and CDR2 FQNNGV. Between the trimmed V and J ends, which lost 3 bases and 0 bases, there was a span of 21 bases. The DNA of the CDR3 is TGTGCCAGCAGCTTGGCTCGTAAGAAATGGACTACCTCCTACGAGCAGTACTTC. Protein: CASSLARKKWTTSYEQYF.

This clonotype occurred a few times. The chain links TRBV11-2 to TRBJ2-1; D perhaps matches TRBD2 (5 bases). V dropped 4 bases and J dropped 2 bases, with 12 bases sitting between them. CDR1 and CDR2 (germline): SGHAT, FQNNGV. The CDR3 totals 15 residues. CDR3 amino acids: CASSSLAITYNEQFF. CDR3 sequence (DNA): TGTGCCAGCAGCTCGCTAGCCATTACCTACAATGAGCAGTTCTTC.

Ten or more counts support this clonotype. The chain employs TRBV5-1 and TRBJ1-6, with D possibly TRBD1 on 6 matching bases. The germline CDR1 and CDR2 sequences are SGHRS and YFSETQ. This CDR3 has 12 amino acids. V gave up 4 bases and J gave up 14 bases, with 13 bases separating them. CDR3 residues: CASSGQGRALHF. The CDR3, as DNA: TGCGCCAGCAGCGGTCAGGGGAGAGCCCTCCACTTT.

This chain connects TRBV5-1 to TRBJ2-7; D ambiguous. Germline CDR1 reads SGHRS; CDR2 reads YFSETQ. Trimming cost V 7 bases and J 1 base, with 12 bases left between them. The CDR3 totals 13 residues. DNA of the CDR3: TGCGCCAGCTGTCCAGGAAGTTCCTACGAGCAGTACTTC. Translating gives CASCPGSSYEQYF.

This clonotype has just a few counts. The CDR3 nucleotides read TGCAGTGCCACCGTTGGGACAGCTTGGACCGGGGAGCTGTTTTTT. This gives the protein CSATVGTAWTGELFF. The chain couples TRBV20-1 to TRBJ2-2; 7 positions match TRBD1. This CDR3 has 15 amino acids. Trimming took 6 bases from V and 5 from J; bases not matched to a gene: 12. Germline loops: CDR1 DFQATT, CDR2 SNEGSKA (reference sequence).

V is TRBV7-9 and J is TRBJ2-3; the match to TRBD2 covers 11 bases. Germline assignment: CDR1 SEHNR and CDR2 FQNEAQ (reference sequence). The trim removed 5 bases at V and 2 bases at J, leaving 6 bases unmatched. The CDR3 contains 16 residues. The CDR3 loop reads CASSPQTSGITDTQYF. The CDR3, as DNA: TGTGCCAGCAGCCCACAGACTAGCGGGATCACAGATACGCAGTATTTT.

In the case of this clonotype: The conserved phenylalanine or tryptophan is not found at the CDR3 terminus, so this likely reflects a read error. This CDR3 is CASSLDPVRTEAFL. The CDR3 DNA sequence: TGTGCCAGCAGCTTAGATCCCGTTAGGACTGAAGCTTTCTTA. This chain joins TRBV11-2 and TRBJ1-1; D remains unclear. V was cut by 0 bases and J by 5 bases, with 10 bases left in between. The CDR3 consists of 14 residues. Germline CDR1 reads SGHAT; CDR2 reads FQNNGV.

This clonotype was seen at least ten times. The chain carries TRBV4-2 and TRBJ2-3; TRBD1 matches at 9 bases. This CDR3 spans 18 amino acids. CDR1 is LGHNA and CDR2 is YNFKEQ in the germline V gene. With 3 bases clipped from V and 7 bases from J, the junction kept 17 bases outside the gene matches. The CDR3: CASSQDPFDRGLLNTQYF. The CDR3 DNA reads TGTGCCAGCAGCCAGGATCCCTTCGACAGGGGGTTATTGAATACGCAGTATTTT.

The count of this clonotype is one. The chain employs TRBV7-3 and TRBJ2-2; possibly TRBD1 or TRBD2 for D (5 bases each). This CDR3 is 15 amino acids long. Deletions cut 5 bases from V and 4 bases from J, with 14 bases between. Germline values: CDR1 SGHTA, CDR2 FQGTGA. Here the CDR3 reads CASSPVVGGTGELFF. The CDR3, as DNA: TGTGCCAGCAGCCCCGTGGTTGGGGGCACCGGGGAGCTGTTTTTT.

Only a few counts were recorded for this clonotype. The gene calls are TRBV5-1 and TRBJ2-3; D remains unclear. Trimming cost V 1 base and J 1 base, with 7 bases left between them. In germline, CDR1 is SGHRS, CDR2 YFSETQ. This CDR3 region has 14 residues. CDR3 residues: CASSLRARTDTQYF. DNA of the CDR3: TGCGCCAGCAGCTTGCGAGCGCGCACAGATACGCAGTATTTT. Full variable domain (missing parts from reference TRBV5-1 and TRBJ2-3): KAGVTQTPRYLIKTRGQQVTLSCSPISGHRSVSWYQQTPGQGLQFLFEYFSETQRNKGNFPGRFSGRQFSNSRSEMNVSTLELGDSALYLCASSLRARTDTQYFGPGTRLTVL.